One T cell receptor beta chain is described in this entry. The antigen remains undetermined. Patients had blood sampled at baseline and again on cycle 4 day 1 and cycle 7 day 1. The sample belongs to a study of OX40 agonist ivuxolimab in advanced cancers. Study findings and constraints: CD8+ T cells were the subset that, on average, had more expanded clones than CD4+.

Repertoires were generated with immunoSEQ multiplex PCR, while TCRdb's copy carries only in-frame clones and drops some. The sample lists about 86,000 clones; approximately 92% were seen once. The specimen was CD4+ or CD8+ T cells sorted from blood, collected in a trial of the OX40 agonist ivuxolimab. The receptor comes from an adult with an advanced solid tumor such as melanoma, head and neck, liver or kidney cancer.

In DNA form, the CDR3 reads TGTGCCAGCAGCTACGACGGACAGAACTCTGGAAACACCATATATTTT. Its protein is CASSYDGQNSGNTIYF. The chain joins TRBV7-9 to TRBJ1-3; possibly TRBD1 for D (6 bases). Germline CDR1 is SEHNR and CDR2 is FQNEAQ (reference sequence). The V end lost 4 bases, the J end lost 0 bases, and 13 bases lay between the germline ends. This CDR3 contains 16 residues.